Listed below are T cell receptor beta chains from one sample, sequenced in a study of cytotoxic CD8 clonotypes in ibrutinib-treated CLL. Produced via immunoSEQ multiplex PCR; TCRdb's table is partial and in-frame only. The table shows almost 85,000 clones, with roughly 86% occurring only once. The source material was PBMCs, sampled before ibrutinib treatment. Receptors originate from a human donor with chronic lymphocytic leukemia. The CDR3 runs from the conserved cysteine through the conserved F or W. For some rows the clone size is stated as once, few or many, or as a class when expanded; others skip it.

clone_size j_call v_call cdr3_aa
. TRBJ2-1 TRBV4-1 CASSHWGTGRDEQFF
. TRBJ1-1 TRBV7-2 CASSRRITEAFF
. TRBJ2-7 TRBV29-1 CSVRDRETFYEQYF
. TRBJ2-7 TRBV4-1 CASSQIGGEQYF
. TRBJ2-5 TRBV5-6 CASSLSSGAGAGETQYF
. TRBJ2-7 TRBV27 CASSLYKGGQSYEQYF
. TRBJ2-3 TRBV5-1 CASSLSGRAIDTQYF
. TRBJ2-1 TRBV19 CASSIRTSGRAKSNEQFF
. TRBJ1-1 TRBV27 CASSFRTNLEAFF
. TRBJ1-3 TRBV27 CASSPLGDSSGNTIYF
. TRBJ1-3 TRBV6-1 CASDRGVSGNTIYF
. TRBJ1-2 TRBV6-1 CASSEQGALGYTF
. TRBJ1-2 TRBV28 CASRVGQEYGYTF
. TRBJ2-7 TRBV6-5 CASSYGAGGSHEQYF
. TRBJ2-5 TRBV15 CATSRLAGGIQETQYF
. TRBJ2-1 TRBV27 CASSSIRADEQFF
once TRBJ1-2 TRBV19 CASSPQGLGGYTF
. TRBJ2-5 TRBV4-1 CASSQVGGETQYF
once TRBJ2-5 TRBV21-1 CASSKRGVRETQYF
. TRBJ1-1 TRBV18 CASSPGEGAFF
. TRBJ1-2 TRBV30 CAWSGEDSGFYTF
. TRBJ1-1 TRBV19 CASSTAGGTEAFF
. TRBJ1-1 TRBV6-5 CASSYSGERGAEAFF
. TRBJ1-1 TRBV19 CASSEAGWTEAFF
. TRBJ2-2 TRBV5-8 CASSLDGQGGELFF
. TRBJ2-3 TRBV11-2 CASSLDSGYTDTQYF
. TRBJ1-5 TRBV15 CATSGGTASPSNQPQHF
. TRBJ2-5 TRBV11-2 CASSFASGGTETQYF
. TRBJ1-2 TRBV21-1 CASSKLSGRANYGYTF
. TRBJ2-2 TRBV6-6 CASSYWQNTGELFF
. TRBJ1-2 TRBV6-5 CASSSGQGGGYTF
few TRBJ1-5 TRBV10-3 CAISESGRQGQPQHF
. TRBJ2-3 TRBV11-2 CASSLGPATDTQYF
. TRBJ1-1 TRBV6-6 CASSYRGDTEAFF
once TRBJ2-4 TRBV21-1 CASSTTPGRDRAKNIQYF
. TRBJ2-2 TRBV5-1 CASRAGTLIRTGELFF
. TRBJ1-2 TRBV9 CASSVAIQDFYGYTF
. TRBJ1-2 TRBV19 CASSISRDRGRGYGYTF
once TRBJ1-1 TRBV27 CASSFFGGLGDTEAFF
. TRBJ1-4 TRBV10-3 CAISRGRLGEKLFF
. TRBJ1-5 TRBV15 CATSRDPGGAQPQHF
. TRBJ1-5 TRBV6-5 CASSPREVSNQPQHF
once TRBJ1-1 TRBV6-1 CASSVESGPEETFF
. TRBJ2-1 TRBV27 CASRTSYNEQFF
. TRBJ1-4 TRBV6-5 CASTAGRGLFF
. TRBJ1-5 TRBV15 CATSRDTKARGPQHF
. TRBJ1-1 TRBV29-1 CSVGTGGNTEAFF
. TRBJ2-2 TRBV5-1 CASSLGRQGPGELFF
. TRBJ1-5 TRBV2 CASRQGGGLLPQHF
. TRBJ1-2 TRBV19 CASSIGVQGRTNYGYTF
. TRBJ2-2 TRBV27 CASSLSWGLHTGELFF
once TRBJ1-1 TRBV12-5 CASGLDMGQFTEAFF
. TRBJ1-1 TRBV5-8 CASSLRWTLMNTEAFF
. TRBJ1-1 TRBV12-5 CASGLATGSGIEAFF